The T cell receptor beta chain under discussion was sequenced for a study of shared clonotypes between healthy human individuals (TCRdb year 2020). At the level of the whole study: The cohort included a few men and a couple of women between 18 and 49 years of age. Different laboratories and diverse techniques were used to prepare libraries and sequence TCR repertoires, to increase sequencing depth and limit assay-specific biases. For each donor, CD4 naive and CD4 memory were each given three plates, CD8 naive was given two plates, and CD8 memory was given one plate. To estimate repertoire size and how much clonotype sharing occurs between individuals, the study deeply sequenced the blood TCR repertoires of several healthy adults. Per donor, leukapheresis produced somewhere between about 0.9 and 9.5 billion PBMCs. Study-wide conclusions, independent of this receptor: Because the study included only a small number of donors, the genetic and exposure-history diversity represented was limited. About 4.5% of naive CD4, more than 3% of naive CD8, 2.3% of memory CD4, and approximately 0.4% of memory CD8 clonotypes were shared across a few donors. Only blood was sampled, and tissue TCR repertoires likely differ from those in blood. Incomplete sequencing was indicated by rarefaction of sorted-subset datasets, despite the large sequencing depth. Higher generation probabilities were observed for clonotypes shared by all four sorted-subset donors than for non-shared clonotypes. Larger estimated clonotype richness was generally found for naive subsets than for memory subsets. Based on pairwise subsampling, the degree of clonotype sharing among donors was expected to be affected by sequencing depth.

Points on this clone: Its recognized antigen is unknown. One base away there is no much larger clone; base qualities are not given.

TCR CDR3 regions were amplified from genomic DNA by multiplex PCR using the deep immunoSEQ assay. For each cell subset, the extracted genomic DNA was distributed evenly across all wells of several immunoSEQ 96-well plates, and each plate served as one replicate. For sorted subsets, 200 ng of genomic DNA, equivalent to roughly 33,000 T cell genomes, went into each replicate PCR. The purified libraries were quantified using a Qubit 3.0 fluorometer, sized with a Bioanalyzer 2100, and then quantified again using the KAPA Library Quantification kit. Every immunoSEQ 96-well plate was sequenced on a dedicated single-read 150-cycle Illumina NextSeq 550 flow cell. In the authors' own workflow: Because the immunoSEQ output included only junctional sequences and no quality scores, the filtering could not be the same as the filtering used for full-length reads. Sequences were annotated with PyIR, a Python wrapper for IgBLAST v1.9, and V/J genes and CDR3 were assigned using IMGT germline references. Reads with weak V/J assignments (E-value above 1e-6), missing CDR3, stop codons, out-of-frame junctions, or ambiguous translated residues were removed. V3J clonotypes were defined by identical inferred V gene, J gene, and CDR3 amino acid sequence. To compute the percentage overlap between repertoires, the number of shared unique clonotypes was divided by the size of the smaller repertoire. Three approaches were used to assess repertoire richness: RTK rarefaction, the Chao1 estimator, and Recon v2.1 estimates of unobserved clonotypes. For all TCRbeta clonotypes obtained by the gDNA method from several donors, generation probabilities were computed with OLGA. Not all clones reach the TCRdb copy of this immuneACCESS table, which keeps in-frame sequences only. Checked studies attribute under half of the gap to unresolved V genes and leave the rest unexplained. Clone size and V and J calls were adopted from that table, with D and trimming inferred from the DNA. The sample table records approximately 640,000 clones; roughly 88% of these occur just once. The ten top clones hold about a third of the sample.

CDR1 MNHEY and CDR2 SMNVEV were looked up in the germline V gene (reference sequence). The junction carries 10 bases between V and J, which are trimmed by 5 bases and 2 bases respectively. Taken from cysteine to phenylalanine, the CDR3 has 13 residues. Of the read, only the CDR3 DNA is kept; its 39 bases are in frame from base 1. The donors were healthy, HIV-negative adults with no recently reported acute infections or vaccinations. Every donor was a Caucasian adult residing in Nashville, Tennessee, USA. CD8 memory samples were composed of magnetically selected CD45RO+ cells combined with CCR7-negative CD45RA+ effector memory (TemRA) cells. Blood was collected by leukapheresis, and PBMCs were isolated by Ficoll-Histopaque density gradient centrifugation and then cryopreserved in liquid nitrogen vapor phase. Analytical flow cytometry was used to check the purity and quantity of each magnetically sorted T cell population. From each sorted fraction, genomic DNA was isolated and quantified by UV absorbance on a Nanodrop 2000c.

Here the chain combines TRBV27 and TRBJ2-7; the D gene is perhaps TRBD2, from 5 matching bases. The clonotype originates from a man younger than 30 in good health. Some clones in this sample may be carry-over from other donors' samples. The sample consisted of memory CD8+ T cells from PBMCs. The label giving this sample's cell subset or site can be read as: CD45RO+ cells pooled with CCR7-negative TemRA cells. The CDR3 protein is CASSNFGAYEQYF. The DNA sequence is given as TGTGCCAGCAGTAACTTCGGGGCCTACGAGCAGTACTTC.